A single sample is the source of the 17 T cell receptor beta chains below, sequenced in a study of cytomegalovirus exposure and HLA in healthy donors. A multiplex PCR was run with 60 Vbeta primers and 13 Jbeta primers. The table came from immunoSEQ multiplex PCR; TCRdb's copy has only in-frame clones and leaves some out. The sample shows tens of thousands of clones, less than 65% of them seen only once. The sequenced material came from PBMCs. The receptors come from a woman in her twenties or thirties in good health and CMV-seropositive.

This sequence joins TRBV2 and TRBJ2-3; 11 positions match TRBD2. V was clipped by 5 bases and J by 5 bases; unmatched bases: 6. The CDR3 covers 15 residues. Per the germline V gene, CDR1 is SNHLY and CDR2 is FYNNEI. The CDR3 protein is CASSPLAGGRDTQYF. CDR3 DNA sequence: TGTGCCAGCAGTCCCCTAGCGGGGGGTAGAGATACGCAGTATTTT. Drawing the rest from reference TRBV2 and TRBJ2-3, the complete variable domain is EPEVTQTPSHQVTQMGQEVILRCVPISNHLYFYWYRQILGQKVEFLVSFYNNEISEKSEIFDDQFSVERPDGSNFTLKIRSTKLEDSAMYFCASSPLAGGRDTQYFGPGTRLTVL.

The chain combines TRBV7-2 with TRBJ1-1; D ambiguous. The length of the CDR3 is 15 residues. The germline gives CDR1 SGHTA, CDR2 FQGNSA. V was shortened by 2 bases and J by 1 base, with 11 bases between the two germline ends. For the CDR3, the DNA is TGTGCCAGCAGCTTAAGTTTACTAGGGAACACTGAAGCTTTCTTT. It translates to CASSLSLLGNTEAFF.

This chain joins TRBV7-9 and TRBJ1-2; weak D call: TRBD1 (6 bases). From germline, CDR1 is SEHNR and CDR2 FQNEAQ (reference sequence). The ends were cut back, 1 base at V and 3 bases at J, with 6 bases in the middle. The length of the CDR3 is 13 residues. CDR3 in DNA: TGTGCCAGCAGCTTAGGGACAGACTATGGCTACACCTTC. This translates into CASSLGTDYGYTF.

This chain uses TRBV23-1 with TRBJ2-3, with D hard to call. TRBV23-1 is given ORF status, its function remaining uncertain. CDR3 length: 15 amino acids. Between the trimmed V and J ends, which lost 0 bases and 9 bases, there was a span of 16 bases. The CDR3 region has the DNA TGCGCCAGCAGTCAATCGCCTAAGCTACCTAGGACGCAGTATTTT. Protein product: CASSQSPKLPRTQYF.

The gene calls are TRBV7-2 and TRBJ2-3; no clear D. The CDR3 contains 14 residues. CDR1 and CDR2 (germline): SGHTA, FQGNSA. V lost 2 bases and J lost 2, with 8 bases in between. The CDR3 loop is CASSLLLPTDTQYF. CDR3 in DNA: TGTGCCAGCAGCTTACTCCTACCCACAGATACGCAGTATTTT.

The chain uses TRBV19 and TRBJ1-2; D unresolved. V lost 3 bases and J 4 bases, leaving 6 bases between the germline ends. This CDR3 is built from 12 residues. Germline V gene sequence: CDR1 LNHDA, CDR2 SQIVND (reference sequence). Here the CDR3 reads CASSITAYGYTF. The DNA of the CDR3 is TGTGCCAGTAGTATTACAGCCTATGGCTACACCTTC.

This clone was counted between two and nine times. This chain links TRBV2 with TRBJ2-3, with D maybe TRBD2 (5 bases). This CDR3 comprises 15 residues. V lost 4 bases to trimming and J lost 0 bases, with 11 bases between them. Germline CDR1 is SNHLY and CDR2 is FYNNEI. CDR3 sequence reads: CASSGLTASTDTQYF. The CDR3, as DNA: TGTGCCAGCAGTGGACTAACAGCTAGCACAGATACGCAGTATTTT.

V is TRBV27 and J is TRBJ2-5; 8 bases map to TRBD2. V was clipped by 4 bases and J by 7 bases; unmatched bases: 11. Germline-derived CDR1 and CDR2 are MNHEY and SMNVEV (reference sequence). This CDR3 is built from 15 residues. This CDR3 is CASSSAAGVGGTQYF. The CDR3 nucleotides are TGTGCCAGCAGTTCTGCAGCGGGGGTGGGGGGGACCCAGTACTTC.

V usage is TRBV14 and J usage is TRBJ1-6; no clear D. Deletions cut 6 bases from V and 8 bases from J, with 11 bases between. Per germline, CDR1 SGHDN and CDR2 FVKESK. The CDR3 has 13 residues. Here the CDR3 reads CASRVADYSPLHF. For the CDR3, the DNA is TGTGCCAGCAGGGTGGCAGATTATTCACCCCTCCACTTT.

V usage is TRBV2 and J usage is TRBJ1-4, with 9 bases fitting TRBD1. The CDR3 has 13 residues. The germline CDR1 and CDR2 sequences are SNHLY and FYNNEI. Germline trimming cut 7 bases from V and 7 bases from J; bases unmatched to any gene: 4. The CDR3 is CASTGQGFEKLFF. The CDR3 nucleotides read TGTGCCAGCACGGGACAGGGTTTTGAAAAACTGTTTTTT.

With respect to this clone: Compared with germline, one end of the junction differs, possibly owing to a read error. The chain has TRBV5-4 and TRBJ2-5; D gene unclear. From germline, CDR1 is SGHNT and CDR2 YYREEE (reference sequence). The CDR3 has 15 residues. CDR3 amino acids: CAGSYSYSLQETQYF. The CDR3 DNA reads TGTGCCGGCAGTTATTCGTACTCCCTCCAAGAGACCCAGTACTTC.

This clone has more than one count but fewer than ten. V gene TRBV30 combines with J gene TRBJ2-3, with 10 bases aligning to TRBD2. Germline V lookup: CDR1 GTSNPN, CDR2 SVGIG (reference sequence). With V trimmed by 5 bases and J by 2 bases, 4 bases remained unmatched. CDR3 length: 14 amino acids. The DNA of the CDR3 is TGTGCCTGGGACCTAGCGGGGGCCACAGATACGCAGTATTTT. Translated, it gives CAWDLAGATDTQYF.

This CDR3 is CASSQGSAGQPQHF. The CDR3 coding sequence is TGCGCCAGCAGCCAAGGTTCGGCGGGGCAGCCCCAGCATTTT. The V gene is TRBV4-1, the J gene TRBJ1-5; D not certain. Germline V CDR1 and CDR2: MGHRA, YSYEKL. The CDR3 runs 14 residues. V was pared by 1 base and J by 7 bases, with 11 bases between.

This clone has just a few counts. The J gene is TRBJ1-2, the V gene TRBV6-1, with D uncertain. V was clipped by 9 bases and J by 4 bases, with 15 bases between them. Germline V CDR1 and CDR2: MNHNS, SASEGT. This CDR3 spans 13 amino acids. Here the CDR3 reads CASRHRDLYGYTF. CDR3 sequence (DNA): TGTGCCAGTCGCCACCGGGATCTCTATGGCTACACCTTC.

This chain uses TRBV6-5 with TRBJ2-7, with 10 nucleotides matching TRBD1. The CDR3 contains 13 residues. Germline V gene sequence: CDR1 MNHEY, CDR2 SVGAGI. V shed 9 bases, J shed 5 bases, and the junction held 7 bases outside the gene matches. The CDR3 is CASTGTGVNEQYF. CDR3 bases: TGTGCCAGTACCGGGACAGGGGTAAACGAGCAGTACTTC.

CDR3 region: CASSADRGLAEAFF. In DNA, the CDR3 is TGCGCCAGCAGCGCAGACAGGGGGCTAGCTGAAGCTTTCTTT. V is TRBV5-1 and J is TRBJ1-1, with 10 bases lining up with TRBD1. The V and J ends lost 4 bases and 6 bases, in that order; junction bases with no gene match: 6. CDR3 size: 14 residues. Germline V gene lookup returns CDR1 SGHRS and CDR2 YFSETQ.

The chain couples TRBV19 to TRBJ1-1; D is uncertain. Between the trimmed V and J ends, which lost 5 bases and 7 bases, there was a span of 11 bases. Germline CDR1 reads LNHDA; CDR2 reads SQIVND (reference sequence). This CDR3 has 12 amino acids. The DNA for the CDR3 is TGTGCCAGTAGTCAAGTTACTAATGAAGCTTTCTTT. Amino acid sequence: CASSQVTNEAFF. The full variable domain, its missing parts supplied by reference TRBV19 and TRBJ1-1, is DGGITQSPKYLFRKEGQNVTLSCEQNLNHDAMYWYRQDPGQGLRLIYYSQIVNDFQKGDIAEGYSVSREKKESFPLTVTSAQKNPTAFYLCASSQVTNEAFFGQGTRLTVV.